What follows are 20 T cell receptor beta chains derived from one specimen sequenced in a study of T cell repertoires in cytomegalovirus infection. MiXCR, run by TCRdb on the reads, gives a single entry per CDR3 protein. The table lists hundreds of thousands of distinct CDR3 sequences, about 40% of them singletons, with around 2.6% in the top ten. Material for sequencing was PBMCs. The source is a human donor in good health (CMV status not recorded). Some clones in this sample may be carry-over from other donors' samples.

V and J are TRBV14 and TRBJ1-3, with D possibly matching TRBD1 (5 bases). This CDR3 has 15 amino acids. Trimming cost V 2 bases and J 0 bases, with 8 bases left between them. The germline V gene has CDR1 SGHDN and CDR2 FVKESK. Here the CDR3 reads CASSQTGLSGNTIYF. CDR3 nucleotide sequence: TGTGCCAGCAGCCAAACAGGTCTCTCTGGAAACACCATATATTTT.

This chain connects TRBV12-3 or TRBV12-4 to TRBJ1-5; D possibly corresponds to TRBD1 (6 bases). This CDR3 is built from 15 residues. The ends were cut back, 5 bases at V and 6 bases at J, with 17 bases in the middle. The CDR3 sequence: CASSSQQGIRQPQHF. In nucleotides, the CDR3 is TGTGCCAGCAGTAGCCAACAGGGTATTCGTCAGCCCCAGCATTTT.

The chain has TRBV7-6 and TRBJ1-5, with TRBD1 matching 9 bases. The CDR3 is 16 residues long. V was clipped by 1 base and J by 2 bases; unmatched bases: 3. CDR1 is SGHVS and CDR2 is FNYEAQ in the germline V gene. The CDR3 spells CASSLGTGDGNQPQHF. The DNA of the CDR3 is TGTGCCAGCAGCTTAGGGACAGGGGACGGCAATCAGCCCCAGCATTTT.

The J gene is TRBJ1-2, the V gene TRBV6-1, with D possibly matching TRBD1 (5 bases). Trimming left V 2 bases short and J 8 bases short, with 15 bases between. Germline CDR1 is MNHNS and CDR2 is SASEGT. CDR3 length equals 14 residues. The CDR3 coding sequence is TGTGCCAGCAGTGAAATAGAGGGACTACGAGGCTACACCTTC. This codes for CASSEIEGLRGYTF.

The rearrangement uses TRBV7-9 and TRBJ1-2; D is ambiguous. The CDR3 contains 15 residues. Germline loops: CDR1 SEHNR, CDR2 FQNEAQ (reference sequence). Trimming removed 3 bases from V and 6 bases from J, with 17 bases in between. Here the CDR3 reads CASSFLDGEGDGYTF. DNA for the CDR3: TGTGCCAGCAGCTTCCTAGACGGGGAAGGAGATGGCTACACCTTC.

This clonotype was picked up a small number of times. V usage is TRBV12-3 or TRBV12-4 and J usage is TRBJ1-1; the D gene is possibly TRBD1 (6 bases). The germline V and J ends were trimmed by 5 bases and 7 bases, with 20 bases remaining between them. This CDR3 has 15 amino acids. Written as DNA, the CDR3 is TGTGCCAGCAGTCCGCGGGGGGCTAAAGGAGGTGAAGCTTTCTTT. Its translation is CASSPRGAKGGEAFF.

This clonotype was detected ten times or more. V is TRBV28 and J is TRBJ2-2, with D uncertain. Germline V gene lookup returns CDR1 MDHEN and CDR2 SYDVKM. V was shortened by 3 bases and J by 2 bases, with 10 bases between the two germline ends. The CDR3 has 15 residues. The CDR3 region has the DNA TGTGCCAGCAGTTTGTTGCCTATAAACACCGGGGAGCTGTTTTTT. Its protein is CASSLLPINTGELFF.

The chain joins TRBV19 to TRBJ1-1; 8 nucleotides match TRBD1. V dropped 5 bases and J dropped 3; count of bases not matched to a gene: 8. Germline V gives CDR1 LNHDA, CDR2 SQIVND (reference sequence). The CDR3 consists of 15 residues. The DNA for the CDR3 is TGTGCCAGTAGTCCATCCAGGACAGGGTACACTGAAGCTTTCTTT. Amino acid sequence: CASSPSRTGYTEAFF.

This clonotype was recorded a few times. The CDR3 protein is CASSPLAGPNEQFF. In nucleotides, the CDR3 is TGTGCCAGCAGCCCACTAGCGGGGCCTAATGAGCAGTTCTTC. V is TRBV7-2 and J is TRBJ2-1; 10 bases are a match to TRBD2. The germline V gene encodes CDR1 SGHTA and CDR2 FQGNSA. The junction had 5 bases not matched to a gene; V was cut back by 5 bases and J by 7 bases. This CDR3 comprises 14 residues.

This clonotype was observed a handful of times. The chain recombines TRBV2 with TRBJ1-6; D is unclear. With 2 bases removed from V and 6 bases from J, the gap between germline ends came to 8 bases. The CDR3 runs to 14 residues. Germline V gene data show CDR1 as SNHLY and CDR2 as FYNNEI. Here the CDR3 DNA reads TGTGCCAGCAGTGAAAGGCAGGCTAATTCACCCCTCCACTTT. This gives the protein CASSERQANSPLHF.

The rearrangement joins TRBV2 to TRBJ2-2, with TRBD2 as a possible D gene (6 bases). The CDR3 is 16 residues long. In germline, CDR1 is SNHLY, CDR2 FYNNEI. Between the trimmed V and J ends, which lost 4 bases and 7 bases, there was a span of 19 bases. The CDR3 DNA reads as TGTGCCAGCAGTGGTGCCGCGGGGACGGATGACGGGGAGCTGTTTTTT. Translation gives CASSGAAGTDDGELFF.

This chain uses TRBV6-1 with TRBJ1-1; 9 bases map to TRBD1. The CDR3 contains 18 residues. J gave up 1 base and V 6 bases, and 15 bases lay outside the gene matches. The V gene's germline CDR1 is MNHNS and CDR2 SASEGT. CDR3: CASRPTTGGLGSNTEAFF. The CDR3 nucleotides read TGTGCCAGCAGGCCAACAACAGGGGGCTTGGGGTCGAACACTGAAGCTTTCTTT.

The chain links TRBV7-2 to TRBJ1-3, with 7 bases lining up with TRBD1. CDR1 SGHTA and CDR2 FQGNSA come from the germline V gene. After removal of 3 bases from V and 0 bases from J, the junction contained 5 bases not matched to a gene. The CDR3 sequence is 16 residues long. The CDR3 DNA follows: TGTGCCAGCAGCTTCGAAGGGACAGTCTCTGGAAACACCATATATTTT. It yields the protein CASSFEGTVSGNTIYF.

The V gene is TRBV7-3, the J gene TRBJ1-1; a possible D gene is TRBD1 (5 bases). Deletions cut 5 bases from V and 3 bases from J, with 19 bases between. This CDR3 has 16 amino acids. Germline loops: CDR1 SGHTA, CDR2 FQGTGA. CDR3 sequence reads: CASSRTGRIGDTEAFF. DNA of the CDR3: TGTGCCAGCAGCCGTACTGGCCGCATAGGGGACACTGAAGCTTTCTTT. Full variable domain (outside the CDR3, taken from reference TRBV7-3 and TRBJ1-1): GAGVSQTPSNKVTEKGKYVELRCDPISGHTALYWYRQSLGQGPEFLIYFQGTGAADDSGLPNDRFFAVRPEGSVSTLKIQRTERGDSAVYLCASSRTGRIGDTEAFFGQGTRLTVV.

V and J are TRBV5-8 and TRBJ1-2; a possible D gene is TRBD1 (5 bases). Between the trimmed V and J ends, which lost 5 bases and 4 bases, there was a span of 18 bases. From germline, CDR1 is SGHTS and CDR2 YDEGEE. CDR3 length: 15 amino acids. CDR3: CASSSRGRYFYGYTF. CDR3 nucleotide sequence: TGTGCCAGCAGTTCCCGGGGCCGGTACTTCTATGGCTACACCTTC.

The chain employs TRBV27 and TRBJ2-1, with D hard to call. The CDR3 extends over 13 amino acids. Trimming stripped 3 bases from V and 6 bases from J, with 9 bases between. Looked up from germline, CDR1 is MNHEY and CDR2 is SMNVEV (reference sequence). The DNA of the CDR3 is TGTGCCAGCAGTTTGCTCGGATCCAATGAGCAGTTCTTC. Its translation: CASSLLGSNEQFF.

This rearrangement joins TRBV2 to TRBJ1-4; perhaps TRBD1 as D (6 bases). The CDR3 has 15 amino acids. Germline V gene data show CDR1 as SNHLY and CDR2 as FYNNEI. V gave up 3 bases and J gave up 7 bases, with 15 bases separating them. CDR3 amino acids: CASSDPGAPGEKLFF. In DNA, the CDR3 is TGTGCCAGCAGTGACCCAGGGGCCCCGGGTGAAAAACTGTTTTTT. Full variable domain (missing parts from reference TRBV2 and TRBJ1-4): EPEVTQTPSHQVTQMGQEVILRCVPISNHLYFYWYRQILGQKVEFLVSFYNNEISEKSEIFDDQFSVERPDGSNFTLKIRSTKLEDSAMYFCASSDPGAPGEKLFFGSGTQLSVL.

Comment on this clonotype: The conserved final phenylalanine or tryptophan is absent from the CDR3, which likely points to a read error. This chain joins TRBV12-3 or TRBV12-4 and TRBJ2-7; D unclear. This CDR3 spans 14 amino acids. CDR3 coding DNA: TGTGCCAGCCGTTTAGGCTGGGTTGCCTACGAGCAGTACTCC. It encodes CASRLGWVAYEQYS.

This sequence joins TRBV7-6 and TRBJ2-5; 7 nucleotides agree with TRBD2. The CDR3 extends over 14 amino acids. CDR1 is SGHVS and CDR2 is FNYEAQ in the germline V gene. With 4 bases clipped from V and 4 bases from J, the junction kept 6 bases outside the gene matches. CDR3 protein: CASSSSWGGETQYF. As DNA, the CDR3 is TGTGCCAGCAGCTCCTCATGGGGGGGAGAGACCCAGTACTTC.

The V gene is TRBV19, the J gene TRBJ1-5; perhaps TRBD1 as D (5 bases). Deletions cut 1 base from V and 5 bases from J, with 9 bases between. CDR3 size: 14 residues. CDR1 and CDR2 from the germline V gene are LNHDA and SQIVND (reference sequence). The CDR3 region is CASSIGGQYQPQHF. DNA of the CDR3: TGTGCCAGTAGTATAGGGGGCCAGTATCAGCCCCAGCATTTT.